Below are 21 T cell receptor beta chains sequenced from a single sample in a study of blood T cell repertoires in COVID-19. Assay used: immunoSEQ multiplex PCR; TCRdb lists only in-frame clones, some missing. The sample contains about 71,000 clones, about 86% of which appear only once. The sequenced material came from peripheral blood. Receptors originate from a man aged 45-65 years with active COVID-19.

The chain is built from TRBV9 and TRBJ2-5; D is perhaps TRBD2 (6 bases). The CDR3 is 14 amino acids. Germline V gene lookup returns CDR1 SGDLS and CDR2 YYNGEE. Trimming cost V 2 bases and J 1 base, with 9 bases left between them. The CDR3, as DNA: TGTGCCAGCAGCGTCGGGACTCTCCAAGAGACCCAGTACTTC. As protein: CASSVGTLQETQYF. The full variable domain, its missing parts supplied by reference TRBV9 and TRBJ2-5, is DSGVTQTPKHLITATGQRVTLRCSPRSGDLSVYWYQQSLDQGLQFLIQYYNGEERAKGNILERFSAQQFPDLHSELNLSSLELGDSALYFCASSVGTLQETQYFGPGTRLLVL.

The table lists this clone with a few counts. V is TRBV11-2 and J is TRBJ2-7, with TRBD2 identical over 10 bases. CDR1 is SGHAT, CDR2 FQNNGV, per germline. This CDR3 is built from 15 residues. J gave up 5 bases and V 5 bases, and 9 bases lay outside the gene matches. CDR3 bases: TGTGCCAGCAGCCTGAGCGGGGGGGCGGTTAACGAGCAGTACTTC. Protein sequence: CASSLSGGAVNEQYF.

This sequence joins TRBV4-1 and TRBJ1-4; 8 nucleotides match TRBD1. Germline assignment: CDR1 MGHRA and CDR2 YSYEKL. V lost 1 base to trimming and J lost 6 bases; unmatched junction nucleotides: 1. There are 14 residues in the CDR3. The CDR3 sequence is CASSQGQGYEKLFF. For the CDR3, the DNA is TGCGCCAGCAGCCAAGGACAGGGGTATGAAAAACTGTTTTTT.

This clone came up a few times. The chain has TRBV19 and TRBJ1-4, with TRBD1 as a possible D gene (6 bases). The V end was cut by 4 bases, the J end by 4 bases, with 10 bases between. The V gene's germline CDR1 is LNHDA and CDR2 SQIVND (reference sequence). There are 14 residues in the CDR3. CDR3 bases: TGTGCCAGTAGTACCCGCAGGGGTAATGAAAAACTGTTTTTT. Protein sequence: CASSTRRGNEKLFF.

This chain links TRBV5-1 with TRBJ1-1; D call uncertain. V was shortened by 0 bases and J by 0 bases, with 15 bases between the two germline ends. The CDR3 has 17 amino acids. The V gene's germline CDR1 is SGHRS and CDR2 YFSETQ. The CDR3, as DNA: TGCGCCAGCAGCTTGGCCCTGGAGGGAGTGGTGAACACTGAAGCTTTCTTT. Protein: CASSLALEGVVNTEAFF.

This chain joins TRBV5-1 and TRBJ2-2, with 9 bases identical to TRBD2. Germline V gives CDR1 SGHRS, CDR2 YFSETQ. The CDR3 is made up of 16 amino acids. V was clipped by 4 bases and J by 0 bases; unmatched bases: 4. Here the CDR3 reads CASSPGTSSNTGELFF. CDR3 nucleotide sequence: TGCGCCAGCAGCCCCGGGACTAGCTCGAACACCGGGGAGCTGTTTTTT.

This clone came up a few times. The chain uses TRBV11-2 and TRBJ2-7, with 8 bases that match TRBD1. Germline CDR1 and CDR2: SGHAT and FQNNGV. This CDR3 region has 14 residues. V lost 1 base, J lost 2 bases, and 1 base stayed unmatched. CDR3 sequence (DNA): TGTGCCAGCAGCTTAGCAGGGGGCACCTACGAGCAGTACTTC. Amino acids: CASSLAGGTYEQYF. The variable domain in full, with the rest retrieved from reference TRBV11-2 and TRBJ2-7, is EAGVAQSPRYKIIEKRQSVAFWCNPISGHATLYWYQQILGQGPKLLIQFQNNGVVDDSQLPKDRFSAERLKGVDSTLKIQPAKLEDSAVYLCASSLAGGTYEQYFGPGTRLTVT.

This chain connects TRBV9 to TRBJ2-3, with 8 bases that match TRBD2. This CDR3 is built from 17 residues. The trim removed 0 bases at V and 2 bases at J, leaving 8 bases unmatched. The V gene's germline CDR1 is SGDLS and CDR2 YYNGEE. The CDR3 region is CASSVASIAGFTDTQYF. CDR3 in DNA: TGTGCCAGCAGCGTAGCTTCGATAGCGGGATTCACAGATACGCAGTATTTT.

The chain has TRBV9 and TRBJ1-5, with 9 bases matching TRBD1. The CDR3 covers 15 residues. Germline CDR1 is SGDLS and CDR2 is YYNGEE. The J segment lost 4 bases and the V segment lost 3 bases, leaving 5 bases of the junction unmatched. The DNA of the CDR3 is TGTGCCAGCAGCGCAGGGACAGGGATAAATCAGCCCCAGCATTTT. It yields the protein CASSAGTGINQPQHF.

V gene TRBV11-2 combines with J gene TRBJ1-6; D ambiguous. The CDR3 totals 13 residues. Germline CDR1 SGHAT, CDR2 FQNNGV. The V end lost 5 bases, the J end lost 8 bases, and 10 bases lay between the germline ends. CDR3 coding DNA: TGTGCCAGCAGCCTCATGGCCCATTCACCCCTCCACTTT. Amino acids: CASSLMAHSPLHF. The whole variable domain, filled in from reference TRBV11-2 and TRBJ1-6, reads EAGVAQSPRYKIIEKRQSVAFWCNPISGHATLYWYQQILGQGPKLLIQFQNNGVVDDSQLPKDRFSAERLKGVDSTLKIQPAKLEDSAVYLCASSLMAHSPLHFGNGTRLTVT.

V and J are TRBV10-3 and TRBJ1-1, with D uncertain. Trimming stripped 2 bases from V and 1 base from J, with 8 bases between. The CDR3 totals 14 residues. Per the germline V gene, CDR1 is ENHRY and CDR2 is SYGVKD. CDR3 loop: CAISEEVGNTEAFF. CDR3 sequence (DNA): TGTGCCATCAGTGAGGAGGTAGGGAACACTGAAGCTTTCTTT.

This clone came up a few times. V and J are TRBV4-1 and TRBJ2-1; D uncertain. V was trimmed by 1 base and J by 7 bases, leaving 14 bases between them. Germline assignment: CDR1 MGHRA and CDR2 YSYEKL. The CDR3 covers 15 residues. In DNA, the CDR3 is TGCGCCAGCAGCCAAGTACCCAATGGTGAGAATGAGCAGTTCTTC. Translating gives CASSQVPNGENEQFF.

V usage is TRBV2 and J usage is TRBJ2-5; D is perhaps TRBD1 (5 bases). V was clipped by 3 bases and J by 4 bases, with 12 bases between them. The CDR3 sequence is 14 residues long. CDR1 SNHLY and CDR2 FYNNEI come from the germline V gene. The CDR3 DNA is TGTGCCAGCAGTGAGCCAGGGTCCAGAGAGACCCAGTACTTC. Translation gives CASSEPGSRETQYF.

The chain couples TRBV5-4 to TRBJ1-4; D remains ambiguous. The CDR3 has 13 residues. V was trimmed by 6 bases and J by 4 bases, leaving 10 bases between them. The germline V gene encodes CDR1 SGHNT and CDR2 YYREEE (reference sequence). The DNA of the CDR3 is TGTGCCAGCAAGTACGGTCATAATGAAAAACTGTTTTTT. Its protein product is CASKYGHNEKLFF.

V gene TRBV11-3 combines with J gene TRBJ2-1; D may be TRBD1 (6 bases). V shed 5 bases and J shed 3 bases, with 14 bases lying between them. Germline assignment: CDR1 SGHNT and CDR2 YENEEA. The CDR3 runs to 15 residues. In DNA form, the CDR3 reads TGTGCCAGCAGCCCGAGGGGGACCTTCTACAATGAGCAGTTCTTC. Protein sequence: CASSPRGTFYNEQFF.

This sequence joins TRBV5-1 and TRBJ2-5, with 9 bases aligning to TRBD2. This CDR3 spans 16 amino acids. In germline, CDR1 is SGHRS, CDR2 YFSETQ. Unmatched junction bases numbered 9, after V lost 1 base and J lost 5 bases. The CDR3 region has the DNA TGCGCCAGCAGCTTGCGGGGGACTAGCTATGGGGAGACCCAGTACTTC. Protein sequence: CASSLRGTSYGETQYF.

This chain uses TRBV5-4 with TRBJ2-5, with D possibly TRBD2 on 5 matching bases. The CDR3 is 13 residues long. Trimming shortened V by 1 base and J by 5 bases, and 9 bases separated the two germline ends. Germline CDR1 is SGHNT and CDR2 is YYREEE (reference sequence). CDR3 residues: CASSLPGMETQYF. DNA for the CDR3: TGTGCCAGCAGCTTGCCGGGAATGGAGACCCAGTACTTC.

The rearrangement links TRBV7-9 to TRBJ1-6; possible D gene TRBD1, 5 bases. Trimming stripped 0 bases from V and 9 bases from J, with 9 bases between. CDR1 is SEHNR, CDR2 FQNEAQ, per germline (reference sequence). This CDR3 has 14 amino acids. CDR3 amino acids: CASSLADKFSPLHF. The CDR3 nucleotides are TGTGCCAGCAGCTTAGCGGACAAGTTTTCACCCCTCCACTTT.

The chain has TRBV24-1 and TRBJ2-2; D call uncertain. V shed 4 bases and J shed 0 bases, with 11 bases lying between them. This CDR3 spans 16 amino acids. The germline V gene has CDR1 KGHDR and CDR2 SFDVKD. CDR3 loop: CATSEPIHANTGELFF. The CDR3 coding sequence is TGTGCCACCAGTGAGCCTATCCACGCGAACACCGGGGAGCTGTTTTTT.

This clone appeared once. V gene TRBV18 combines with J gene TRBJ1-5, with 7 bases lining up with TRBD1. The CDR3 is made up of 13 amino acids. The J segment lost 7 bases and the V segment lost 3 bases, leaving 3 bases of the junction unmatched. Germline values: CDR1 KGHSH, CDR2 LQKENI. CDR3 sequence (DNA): TGTGCCAGCTCACCTGACAGGGACCAGCCCCAGCATTTT. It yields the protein CASSPDRDQPQHF.

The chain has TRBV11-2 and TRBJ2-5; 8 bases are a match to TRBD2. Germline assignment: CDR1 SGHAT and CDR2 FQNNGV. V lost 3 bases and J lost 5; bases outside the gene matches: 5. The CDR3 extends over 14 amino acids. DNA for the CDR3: TGTGCCAGCAGCTTTGGTCGGGGGGGGGAGACCCAGTACTTC. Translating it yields CASSFGRGGETQYF.